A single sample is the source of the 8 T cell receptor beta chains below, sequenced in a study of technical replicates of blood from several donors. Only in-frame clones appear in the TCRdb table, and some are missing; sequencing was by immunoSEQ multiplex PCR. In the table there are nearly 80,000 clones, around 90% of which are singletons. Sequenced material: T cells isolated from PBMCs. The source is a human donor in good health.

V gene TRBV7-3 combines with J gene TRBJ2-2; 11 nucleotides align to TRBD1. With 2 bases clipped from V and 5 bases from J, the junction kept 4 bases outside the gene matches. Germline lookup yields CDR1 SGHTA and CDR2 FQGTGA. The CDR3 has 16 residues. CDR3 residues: CASSLLGQGGTGELFF. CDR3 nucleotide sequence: TGTGCCAGCAGCTTACTGGGACAGGGGGGGACCGGGGAGCTGTTTTTT.

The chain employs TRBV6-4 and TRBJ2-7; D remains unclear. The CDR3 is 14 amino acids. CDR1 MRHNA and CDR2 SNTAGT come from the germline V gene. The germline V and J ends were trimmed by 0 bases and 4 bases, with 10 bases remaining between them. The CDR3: CASSDSHDGYEQYF. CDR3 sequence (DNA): TGTGCCAGCAGTGACTCCCACGACGGGTACGAGCAGTACTTC.

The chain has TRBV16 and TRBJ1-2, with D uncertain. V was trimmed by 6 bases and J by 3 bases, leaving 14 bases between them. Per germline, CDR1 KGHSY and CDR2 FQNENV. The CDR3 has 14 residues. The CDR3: CASSEPGNYYGYTF. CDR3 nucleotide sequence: TGTGCCAGCAGTGAACCGGGAAACTACTATGGCTACACCTTC.

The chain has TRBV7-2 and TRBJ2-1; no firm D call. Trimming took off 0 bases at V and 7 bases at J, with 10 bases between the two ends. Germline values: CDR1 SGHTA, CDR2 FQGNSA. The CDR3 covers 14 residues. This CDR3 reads CASSLAPPQNEQFF. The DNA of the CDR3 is TGTGCCAGCAGCTTAGCGCCCCCACAGAATGAGCAGTTCTTC.

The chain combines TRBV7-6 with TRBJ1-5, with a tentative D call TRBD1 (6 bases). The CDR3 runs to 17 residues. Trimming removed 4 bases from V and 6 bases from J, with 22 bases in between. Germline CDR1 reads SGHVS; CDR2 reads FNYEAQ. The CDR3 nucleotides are TGTGCCAGCAGCTATCCCGTGAGGGGGAGCAAGCGTCAGCCCCAGCATTTT. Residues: CASSYPVRGSKRQPQHF.

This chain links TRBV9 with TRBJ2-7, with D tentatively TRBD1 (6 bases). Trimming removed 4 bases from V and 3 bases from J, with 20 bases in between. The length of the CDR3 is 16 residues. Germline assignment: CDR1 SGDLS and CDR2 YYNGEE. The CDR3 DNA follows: TGTGCCAGCAGCAAGACAGGAGGCGTGGGGAGCTACGAGCAGTACTTC. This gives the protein CASSKTGGVGSYEQYF.

The DNA of the CDR3 is TGTGCCAGCATTGCTCGAGTCCTTAGCAATCAGCCCCAGCATTTT. Amino acids: CASIARVLSNQPQHF. This sequence joins TRBV28 and TRBJ1-5, with unresolved D. The CDR3 has 15 residues. V was shortened by 7 bases and J by 0 bases, with 13 bases between the two germline ends. Germline V gives CDR1 MDHEN, CDR2 SYDVKM.

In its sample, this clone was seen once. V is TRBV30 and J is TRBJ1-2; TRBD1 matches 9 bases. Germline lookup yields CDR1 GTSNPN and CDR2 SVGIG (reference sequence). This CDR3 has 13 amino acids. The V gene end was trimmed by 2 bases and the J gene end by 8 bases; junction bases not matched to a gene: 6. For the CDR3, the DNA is TGTGCCTGGAGTCCGGGGACAGGGCGAGGCTACACCTTC. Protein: CAWSPGTGRGYTF. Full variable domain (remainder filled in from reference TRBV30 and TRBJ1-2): SQTIHQWPATLVQPVGSPLSLECTVEGTSNPNLYWYRQAAGRGLQLLFYSVGIGQISSEVPQNLSASRPQDRQFILSSKKLLLSDSGFYLCAWSPGTGRGYTFGSGTRLTVV.